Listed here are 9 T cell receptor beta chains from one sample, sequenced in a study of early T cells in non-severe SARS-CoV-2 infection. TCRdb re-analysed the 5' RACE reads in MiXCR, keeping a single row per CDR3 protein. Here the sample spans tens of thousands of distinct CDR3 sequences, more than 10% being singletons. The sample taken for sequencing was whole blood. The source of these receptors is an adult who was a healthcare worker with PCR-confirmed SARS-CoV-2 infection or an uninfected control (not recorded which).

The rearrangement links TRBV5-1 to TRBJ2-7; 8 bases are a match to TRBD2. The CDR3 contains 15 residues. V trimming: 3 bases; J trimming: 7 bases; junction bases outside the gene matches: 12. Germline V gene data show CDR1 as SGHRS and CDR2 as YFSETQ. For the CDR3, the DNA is TGCGCCAGCAGCTCAAGGACTAGCCCCCCGGAGGAGCAGTACTTC. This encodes CASSSRTSPPEEQYF.

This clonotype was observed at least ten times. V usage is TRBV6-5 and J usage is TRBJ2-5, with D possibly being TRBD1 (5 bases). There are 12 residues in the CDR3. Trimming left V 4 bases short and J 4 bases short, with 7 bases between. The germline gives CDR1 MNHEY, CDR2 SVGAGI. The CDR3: CASSSRGETQYF. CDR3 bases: TGTGCCAGCAGTTCTAGGGGAGAGACCCAGTACTTC.

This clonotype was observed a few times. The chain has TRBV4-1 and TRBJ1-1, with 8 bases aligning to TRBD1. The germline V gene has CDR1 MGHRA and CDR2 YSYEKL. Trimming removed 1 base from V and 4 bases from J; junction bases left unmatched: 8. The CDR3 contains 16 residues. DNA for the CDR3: TGCGCCAGCAGCCAAGCCCCGACAGGGGTGCGCACTGAAGCTTTCTTT. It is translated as CASSQAPTGVRTEAFF.

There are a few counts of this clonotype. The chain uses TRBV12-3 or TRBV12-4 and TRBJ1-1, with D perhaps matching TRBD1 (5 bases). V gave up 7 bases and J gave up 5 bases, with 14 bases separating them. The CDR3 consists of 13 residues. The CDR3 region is CASTGPGGTEAFF. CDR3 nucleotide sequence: TGTGCCAGCACCGGACCCGGGGGGACTGAAGCTTTCTTT.

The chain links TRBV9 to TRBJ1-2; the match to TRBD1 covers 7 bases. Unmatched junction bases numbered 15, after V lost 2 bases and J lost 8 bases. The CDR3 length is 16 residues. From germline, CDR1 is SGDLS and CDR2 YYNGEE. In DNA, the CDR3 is TGTGCCAGCAGCGTTTCACCCGCAGGGGGAATCGGCGGCTACACCTTC. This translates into CASSVSPAGGIGGYTF.

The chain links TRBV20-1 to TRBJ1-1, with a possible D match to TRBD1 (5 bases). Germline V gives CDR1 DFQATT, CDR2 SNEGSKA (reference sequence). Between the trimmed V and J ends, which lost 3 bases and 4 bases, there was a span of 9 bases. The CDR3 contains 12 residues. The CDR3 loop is CSASRQFTEAFF. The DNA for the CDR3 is TGCAGTGCTAGCCGACAGTTCACTGAAGCTTTCTTT.

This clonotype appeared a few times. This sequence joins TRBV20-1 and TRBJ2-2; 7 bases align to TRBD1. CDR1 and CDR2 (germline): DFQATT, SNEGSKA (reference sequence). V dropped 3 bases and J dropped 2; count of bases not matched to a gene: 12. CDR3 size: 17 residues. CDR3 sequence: CSARRAPGGRNTGELFF. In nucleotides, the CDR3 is TGCAGTGCTAGGCGCGCCCCAGGGGGACGTAACACCGGGGAGCTGTTTTTT.

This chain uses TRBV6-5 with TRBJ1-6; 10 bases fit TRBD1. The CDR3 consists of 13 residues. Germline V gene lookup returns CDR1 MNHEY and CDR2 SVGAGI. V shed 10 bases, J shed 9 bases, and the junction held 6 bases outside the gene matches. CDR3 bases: TGTGCCACATGGACAGGGGGACTTTCACCCCTCCACTTT. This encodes CATWTGGLSPLHF.

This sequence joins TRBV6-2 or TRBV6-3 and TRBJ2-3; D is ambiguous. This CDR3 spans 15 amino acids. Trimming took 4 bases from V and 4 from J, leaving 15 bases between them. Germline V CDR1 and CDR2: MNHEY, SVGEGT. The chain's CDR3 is CASSSEPPEADTQYF. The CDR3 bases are TGTGCCAGCAGTTCTGAGCCCCCAGAAGCAGATACGCAGTATTTT.